The 13 T cell receptor beta chains reported below all come from one sample, sequenced in a study of graft-versus-host responses after intestinal transplantation. Assay used: immunoSEQ multiplex PCR; TCRdb lists only in-frame clones, some missing. The table includes around 120,000 clones, 90% detected once. No cognate antigen is known for these TCRs. Material: unstimulated CD4+ T cells sorted from spleen or lymph node cells, obtained before intestinal transplant. The receptors were sampled from a human donor who received an intestinal transplant.

The gene calls are TRBV7-2 and TRBJ1-2, with 8 bases identical to TRBD1. CDR3 length: 14 residues. The V segment lost 3 bases and the J segment 2 bases; nucleotides outside the gene matches: 2. Germline V gene data show CDR1 as SGHTA and CDR2 as FQGNSA. The CDR3 loop is CASSFRTGNYGYTF. The CDR3 DNA is TGTGCCAGCAGCTTTCGGACAGGGAACTATGGCTACACCTTC.

The chain has TRBV4-2 and TRBJ2-1; 8 bases map to TRBD2. The CDR3 runs 17 residues. The J segment lost 0 bases and the V segment lost 3 bases, leaving 7 bases of the junction unmatched. Germline V gives CDR1 LGHNA, CDR2 YNFKEQ. CDR3 sequence reads: CASSHIKREPSYNEQFF. DNA of the CDR3: TGTGCCAGCAGCCACATTAAGCGGGAGCCCTCCTACAATGAGCAGTTCTTC.

V is TRBV6-1 and J is TRBJ2-7; the match to TRBD2 covers 10 bases. Germline lookup yields CDR1 MNHNS and CDR2 SASEGT. CDR3 length equals 16 residues. The J segment lost 5 bases and the V segment lost 4 bases, leaving 11 bases of the junction unmatched. CDR3 loop: CASSGGASGRNNEQYF. CDR3 in DNA: TGTGCCAGCAGTGGGGGGGCTAGCGGGAGAAACAACGAGCAGTACTTC.

V usage is TRBV7-9 and J usage is TRBJ2-7; D is perhaps TRBD1 (5 bases). This CDR3 is 17 amino acids long. Germline CDR1 SEHNR, CDR2 FQNEAQ (reference sequence). V was cut by 6 bases and J by 5 bases, with 26 bases left in between. CDR3 sequence reads: CASRPWRQTDTGNEQYF. CDR3 nucleotide sequence: TGTGCCAGCAGGCCTTGGCGTCAAACGGACACGGGTAACGAGCAGTACTTC.

The rearrangement uses TRBV6-1 and TRBJ1-2, with TRBD1 matching 7 bases. The CDR3 consists of 13 residues. Trimming cost V 2 bases and J 3 bases; bases outside gene matches: 0. Germline CDR1 reads MNHNS; CDR2 reads SASEGT. As DNA, the CDR3 is TGTGCCAGCAGTGAACAGGGGGACTATGGCTACACCTTC. Translated, it gives CASSEQGDYGYTF.

This clone was recorded once. V usage is TRBV5-5 and J usage is TRBJ2-7; D unclear. The germline V gene has CDR1 SGHKS and CDR2 YYEKEE (reference sequence). V dropped 7 bases and J dropped 3 bases, with 14 bases sitting between them. The CDR3 is made up of 13 amino acids. CDR3 loop: CASGYILFYEQYF. In DNA form, the CDR3 reads TGTGCCAGCGGCTACATATTATTCTACGAGCAGTACTTC.

The chain recombines TRBV2 with TRBJ1-3; D not resolved. CDR1 and CDR2 (germline): SNHLY, FYNNEI. The CDR3 contains 16 residues. Trimming took 5 bases from V and 2 from J, leaving 16 bases between them. The CDR3 sequence: CASSLDTTGTGNTIYF. In DNA, the CDR3 is TGTGCCAGCAGTCTCGACACCACTGGAACTGGAAACACCATATATTTT.

The chain recombines TRBV5-4 with TRBJ1-2, with D possibly TRBD1 on 6 matching bases. With 4 bases removed from V and 4 bases from J, the gap between germline ends came to 14 bases. The CDR3 sequence is 14 residues long. Germline V gene data show CDR1 as SGHNT and CDR2 as YYREEE (reference sequence). The DNA of the CDR3 is TGTGCCAGCAGCAATAACACAGGGATCTATGGCTACACCTTC. The encoded protein is CASSNNTGIYGYTF.

This chain links TRBV30 with TRBJ1-1; D remains unclear. This CDR3 spans 15 amino acids. The germline CDR1 and CDR2 sequences are GTSNPN and SVGIG (reference sequence). V was trimmed by 0 bases and J by 2 bases, leaving 13 bases between them. The chain's CDR3 is CAWSVLAHANTEAFF. CDR3 nucleotide sequence: TGTGCCTGGAGTGTACTCGCCCATGCTAACACTGAAGCTTTCTTT.

This rearrangement joins TRBV6-5 to TRBJ1-2, with TRBD1 matching over 8 bases. CDR3 length equals 13 residues. The trim removed 6 bases at V and 3 bases at J, leaving 3 bases unmatched. CDR1 MNHEY and CDR2 SVGAGI come from the germline V gene. DNA of the CDR3: TGTGCCAGCAGCCCGACAGGGGACTATGGCTACACCTTC. Protein product: CASSPTGDYGYTF.

The rearrangement joins TRBV10-2 to TRBJ2-5; D possibly corresponds to TRBD1 (6 bases). Trimming pared 4 bases from V and 4 bases from J, leaving 16 bases between. The CDR3 is 15 residues long. The germline gives CDR1 WSHSY, CDR2 SAAADI. DNA for the CDR3: TGCGCCAGCAGTGTACCAGGGGCCCTTTTAGAGACCCAGTACTTC. This gives the protein CASSVPGALLETQYF.

The chain is built from TRBV7-2 and TRBJ1-6; D is perhaps TRBD1 (6 bases). This CDR3 is 13 amino acids long. Germline CDR1 SGHTA, CDR2 FQGNSA. V lost 5 bases and J lost 7, with 9 bases in between. The CDR3 sequence is CASSLTGNSPLHF. CDR3 nucleotide sequence: TGTGCCAGCAGCCTAACAGGGAATTCACCCCTCCACTTT. The full variable domain, rest sourced from reference TRBV7-2 and TRBJ1-6, is GAGVSQSPSNKVTEKGKDVELRCDPISGHTALYWYRQSLGQGLEFLIYFQGNSAPDKSGLPSDRFSAERTGGSVSTLTIQRTQQEDSAVYLCASSLTGNSPLHFGNGTRLTVT.

The chain combines TRBV4-1 with TRBJ2-7, with 12 bases aligning to TRBD2. The length of the CDR3 is 19 residues. V shed 3 bases and J 6 bases; nucleotides not matched to a gene: 18. Germline loops: CDR1 MGHRA, CDR2 YSYEKL. The chain's CDR3 is CASSHPRSSGGANSFEQYF. The CDR3 coding sequence is TGCGCCAGCAGCCACCCTCGTTCTAGCGGGGGGGCCAATTCATTCGAGCAGTACTTC.